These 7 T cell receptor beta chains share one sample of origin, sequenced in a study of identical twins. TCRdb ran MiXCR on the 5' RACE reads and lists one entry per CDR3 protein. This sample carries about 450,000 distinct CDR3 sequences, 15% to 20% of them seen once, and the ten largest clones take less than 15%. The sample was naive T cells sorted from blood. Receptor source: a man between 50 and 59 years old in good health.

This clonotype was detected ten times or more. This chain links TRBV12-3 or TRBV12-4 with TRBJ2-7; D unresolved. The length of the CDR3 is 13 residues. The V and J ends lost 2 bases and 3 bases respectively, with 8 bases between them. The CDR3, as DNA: TGTGCCAGCAGTTTAAGGCCAGTCTACGAGCAGTACTTC. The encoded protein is CASSLRPVYEQYF.

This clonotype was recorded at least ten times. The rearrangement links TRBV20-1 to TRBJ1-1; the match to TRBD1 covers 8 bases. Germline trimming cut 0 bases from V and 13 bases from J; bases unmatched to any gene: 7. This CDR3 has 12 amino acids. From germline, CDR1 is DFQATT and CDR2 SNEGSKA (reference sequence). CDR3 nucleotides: TGCAGTGCTAGAGAAGGACAGGGTGTAGGTTTCTTT. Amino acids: CSAREGQGVGFF.

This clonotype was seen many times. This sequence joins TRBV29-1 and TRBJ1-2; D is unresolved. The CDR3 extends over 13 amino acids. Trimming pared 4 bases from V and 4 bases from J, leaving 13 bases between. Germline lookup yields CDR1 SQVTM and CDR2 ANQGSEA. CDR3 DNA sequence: TGCAGCGTTGCGAGGCAGGATTTCTATGGCTACACCTTC. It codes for CSVARQDFYGYTF.

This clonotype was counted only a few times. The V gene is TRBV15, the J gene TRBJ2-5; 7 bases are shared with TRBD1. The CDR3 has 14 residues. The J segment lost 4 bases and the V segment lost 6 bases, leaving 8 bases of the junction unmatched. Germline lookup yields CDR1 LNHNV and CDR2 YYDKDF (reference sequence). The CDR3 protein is CATRAYGTAETQYF. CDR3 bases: TGTGCCACCAGGGCCTATGGGACAGCAGAGACCCAGTACTTC.

The CDR3 loop reads CASSMGGVRLFF. The CDR3 DNA reads as TGCGCCAGCAGCATGGGAGGTGTAAGACTGTTTTTT. The J gene is TRBJ1-4, the V gene TRBV4-3; D gene uncertain. In germline, CDR1 is LGHNA, CDR2 YSLEER. V lost 5 bases to trimming and J lost 13 bases, with 14 bases between them. The CDR3 contains 12 residues.

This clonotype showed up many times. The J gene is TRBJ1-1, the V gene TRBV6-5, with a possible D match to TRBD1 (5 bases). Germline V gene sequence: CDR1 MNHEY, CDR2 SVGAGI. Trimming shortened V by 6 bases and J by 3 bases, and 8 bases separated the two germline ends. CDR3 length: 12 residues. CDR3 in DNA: TGTGCCAGCAGGTCGGGACACACTGAAGCTTTCTTT. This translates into CASRSGHTEAFF.

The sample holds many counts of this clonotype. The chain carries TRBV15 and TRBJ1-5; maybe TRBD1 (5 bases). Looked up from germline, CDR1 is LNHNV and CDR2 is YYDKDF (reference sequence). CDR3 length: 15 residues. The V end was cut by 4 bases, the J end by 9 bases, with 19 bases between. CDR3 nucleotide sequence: TGTGCCACCAGCATCGGCAGGGAGGCGGACGGGCCCCAGCATTTT. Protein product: CATSIGREADGPQHF. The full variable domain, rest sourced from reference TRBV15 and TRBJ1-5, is DAMVIQNPRYQVTQFGKPVTLSCSQTLNHNVMYWYQQKSSQAPKLLFHYYDKDFNNEADTPDNFQSRRPNTSFCFLDIRSPGLGDTAMYLCATSIGREADGPQHFGDGTRLSIL.